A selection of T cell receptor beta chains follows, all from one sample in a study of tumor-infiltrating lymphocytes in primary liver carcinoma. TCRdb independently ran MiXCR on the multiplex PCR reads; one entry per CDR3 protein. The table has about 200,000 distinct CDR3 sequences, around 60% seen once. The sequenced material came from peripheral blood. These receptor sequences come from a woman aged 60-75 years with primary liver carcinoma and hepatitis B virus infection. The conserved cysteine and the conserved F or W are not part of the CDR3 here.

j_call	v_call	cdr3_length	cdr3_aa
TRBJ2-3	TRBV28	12	ATSIGQGTDTQY
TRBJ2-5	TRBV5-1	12	ASSFGDHQETQY
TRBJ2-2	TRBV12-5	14	ASGLLQGPGTGELF
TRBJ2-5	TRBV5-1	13	ASSPLGVGEETQY
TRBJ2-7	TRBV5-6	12	ASSLNLGSYEQY
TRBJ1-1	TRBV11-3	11	ASSVITGTEAF
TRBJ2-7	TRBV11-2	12	ASRSSGRPYEQY
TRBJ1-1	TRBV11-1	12	AGSSSRVNTEAF
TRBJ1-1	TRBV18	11	ASSPAVQGGSF
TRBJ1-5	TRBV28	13	ASRWGQDRNQPQH
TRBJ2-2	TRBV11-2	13	ASSHVRGRTGELF
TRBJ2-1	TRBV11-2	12	VSSTGQSYNEKF
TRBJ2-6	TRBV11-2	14	GSSLVGAAGANVLT
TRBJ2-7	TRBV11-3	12	ASSFTRGGYEQY
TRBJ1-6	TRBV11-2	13	ASSLEGLYSSPLH
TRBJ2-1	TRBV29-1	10	SVRAFNNEQF
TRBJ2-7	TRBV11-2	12	ASNPDRGPIEQY
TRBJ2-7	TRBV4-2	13	DSSQDPTGGYEQY
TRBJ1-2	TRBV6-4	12	ASKESPYDYGYT
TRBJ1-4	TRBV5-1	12	ASSQQGLNEKLF
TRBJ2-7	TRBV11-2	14	ASSILAGGFSYEHY
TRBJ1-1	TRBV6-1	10	ASIVGGTEAF
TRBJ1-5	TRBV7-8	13	ASSVGQGFNQPQH
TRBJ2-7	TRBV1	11	TSSPVIAYEQY
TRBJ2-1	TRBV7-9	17	ASSLELAGLRRTKGEQF
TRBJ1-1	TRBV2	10	ATETVNTEAF
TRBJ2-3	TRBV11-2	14	ASSLELRRAVDTQY
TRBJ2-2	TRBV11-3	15	ANSPGRLAGLAGELV
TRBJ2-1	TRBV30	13	AWTLVGGIYNEQF
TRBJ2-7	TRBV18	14	ASSQTLAGGTYEQY
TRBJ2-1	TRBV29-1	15	SKGLRGTSGNYNERF
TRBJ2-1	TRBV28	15	ASSMLPGTGVYNEQF
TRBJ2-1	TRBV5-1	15	ASSLEPGQGGGNEQF
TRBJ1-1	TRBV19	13	ASSRNRDRGAEAF
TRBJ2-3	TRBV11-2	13	TNSPGTGLADTQY
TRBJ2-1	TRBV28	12	VSSVPQGAVEQF
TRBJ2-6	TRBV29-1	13	SVGRGNSGANVLA
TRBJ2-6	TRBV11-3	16	ASSLRAGQGSGANVLT
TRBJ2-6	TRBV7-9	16	ASSLTSGTPSGANVLA
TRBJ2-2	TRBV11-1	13	ATRSGGTDSEELF
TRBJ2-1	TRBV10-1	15	ASSEIAGASSYNEQF
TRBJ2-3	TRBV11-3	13	ASSFSSGQSDTQY
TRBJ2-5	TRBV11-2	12	VINWRHGEGTQY
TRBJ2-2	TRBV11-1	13	ASSLRLAGTEELF
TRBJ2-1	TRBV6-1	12	VSSELTGEGEQF
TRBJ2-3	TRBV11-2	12	ASSLESSGRSQY
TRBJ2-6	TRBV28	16	ASSLPGQGARGANVLT
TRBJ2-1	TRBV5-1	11	ASSTTGYNEQF
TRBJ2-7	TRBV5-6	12	ASSQGTGLYEQY
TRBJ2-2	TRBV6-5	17	ASSYFGLAGGPGTGELF
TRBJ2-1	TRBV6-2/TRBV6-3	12	ASSFRRRDNEQF
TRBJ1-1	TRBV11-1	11	AISLNHAGYAF
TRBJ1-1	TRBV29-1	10	SWSQANTEAF
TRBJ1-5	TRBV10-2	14	ASSPRGRGDNQPQH
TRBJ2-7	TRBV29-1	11	SARPTSYGEQY
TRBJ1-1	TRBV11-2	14	ASSPRSAGDFTEAF
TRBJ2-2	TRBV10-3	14	AIRRAAGENTGELF